This T cell receptor beta chain came from a study of CD8 T cells in ankylosing spondylitis. This clonotype was seen many times. The antigen is undetermined. General study points: Within matched ankylosing spondylitis synovial fluid, disease-linked clones were reportedly significantly enriched. Characteristic of ankylosing spondylitis blood, it appeared, was a TCR beta motif comprising 7 to 9 highly homologous variants. Disease-linked clones displayed a CD8+ phenotype and appeared relatively rarely in peripheral blood.

Making the TCR beta libraries involved quantitative 5'-RACE with molecular barcodes. One entry per CDR3 protein results from TCRdb running MiXCR on the 5' RACE reads. The repertoire holds around 770,000 distinct CDR3 sequences, with around 20% as singletons. The clonotype comes from a male donor with ankylosing spondylitis. Sample: blood, either unsorted or a sorted T cell fraction (not recorded which).

Written as DNA, the CDR3 is TGTGCCAGCAGTTTAGGCGGCGGGGAAGGGGGCATTCAGTACTTC. It is translated as CASSLGGGEGGIQYF. The genes are TRBV12-3 or TRBV12-4 and TRBJ2-4, with D possibly being TRBD1 or TRBD2 (6 bases each). Trimming took off 1 base at V and 9 bases at J, with 16 bases between the two ends. The CDR3 length is 15 residues.